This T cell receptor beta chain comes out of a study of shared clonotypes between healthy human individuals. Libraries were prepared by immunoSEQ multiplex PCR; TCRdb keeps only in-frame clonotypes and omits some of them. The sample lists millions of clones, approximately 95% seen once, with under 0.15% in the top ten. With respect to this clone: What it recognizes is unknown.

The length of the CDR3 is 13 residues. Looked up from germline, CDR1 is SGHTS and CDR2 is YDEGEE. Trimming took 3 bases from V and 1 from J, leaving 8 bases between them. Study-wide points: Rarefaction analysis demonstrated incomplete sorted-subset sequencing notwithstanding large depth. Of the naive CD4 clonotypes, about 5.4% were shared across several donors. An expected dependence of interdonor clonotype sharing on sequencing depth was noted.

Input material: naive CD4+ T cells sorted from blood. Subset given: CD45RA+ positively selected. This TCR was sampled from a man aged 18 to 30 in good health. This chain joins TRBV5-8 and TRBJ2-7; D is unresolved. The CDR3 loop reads CASSSLRSYEQYF. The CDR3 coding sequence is TGTGCCAGCAGCTCGTTGCGTTCCTACGAGCAGTACTTC.